These 19 T cell receptor beta chains were sequenced from one sample in a study of blood T cell repertoires in COVID-19. Libraries were prepared by immunoSEQ multiplex PCR; TCRdb keeps only in-frame clonotypes and omits some of them. The repertoire has 300,000 or so clones, around 87% of them found once; the top ten carry 1% to 1.5%. The sample consisted of peripheral blood. The source of these receptors is a man in his 70s with acute or convalescent COVID-19.

In this sample, this clone turned up a few times. The chain recombines TRBV19 with TRBJ2-3; 14 bases match TRBD2. Germline-derived CDR1 and CDR2 are LNHDA and SQIVND (reference sequence). V shed 5 bases and J 2 bases; nucleotides not matched to a gene: 6. The CDR3 is made up of 17 amino acids. DNA of the CDR3: TGTGCCAGTAGTGTTCAGACTAGCGGGGGGGCCACAGATACGCAGTATTTT. This encodes CASSVQTSGGATDTQYF.

The chain carries TRBV5-1 and TRBJ1-1, with D unresolved. This CDR3 region has 12 residues. CDR1 SGHRS and CDR2 YFSETQ come from the germline V gene. With 4 bases removed from V and 0 bases from J, the gap between germline ends came to 4 bases. This chain's CDR3 is CASSDLNTEAFF. The CDR3 bases are TGCGCCAGCAGCGACTTGAACACTGAAGCTTTCTTT.

The chain joins TRBV24-1 to TRBJ2-5, with 8 bases that match TRBD2. The J segment lost 4 bases and the V segment lost 4 bases, leaving 13 bases of the junction unmatched. Germline V gene sequence: CDR1 KGHDR, CDR2 SFDVKD. The CDR3 sequence is 17 residues long. CDR3 sequence: CATSDATGKRGTETQYF. CDR3 DNA sequence: TGTGCCACCAGTGACGCGACTGGGAAGCGGGGGACAGAGACCCAGTACTTC.

The rearrangement joins TRBV6-6 to TRBJ2-1; TRBD1 matches at 10 bases. Germline CDR1 MNHNY, CDR2 SVGAGI (reference sequence). V was clipped by 7 bases and J by 5 bases; unmatched bases: 8. This CDR3 is built from 15 residues. CDR3 loop: CASKAGTGDHNEQFF. The CDR3 DNA sequence: TGTGCCAGCAAGGCTGGGACAGGGGACCACAATGAGCAGTTCTTC.

The chain employs TRBV24-1 and TRBJ1-5; D is perhaps TRBD1 (6 bases). Trimming left V 4 bases short and J 4 bases short, with 10 bases between. Germline assignment: CDR1 KGHDR and CDR2 SFDVKD. The CDR3 consists of 14 residues. The CDR3 loop is CATSEQGFNQPQHF. CDR3 sequence (DNA): TGTGCCACCAGTGAGCAGGGGTTTAATCAGCCCCAGCATTTT.

The V and J genes are TRBV6-5 and TRBJ1-1, with TRBD1 as a possible D gene (6 bases). Trimming removed 4 bases from V and 11 bases from J, with 11 bases in between. Germline V lookup: CDR1 MNHEY, CDR2 SVGAGI. CDR3 size: 11 residues. For the CDR3, the DNA is TGTGCCAGCAGTTCCAACAGGGTGGCTTTCTTT. This translates into CASSSNRVAFF.

This sequence joins TRBV5-4 and TRBJ1-2; TRBD1 is a possible D gene (5 bases). Germline values: CDR1 SGHNT, CDR2 YYREEE (reference sequence). The CDR3 runs to 14 residues. V lost 5 bases and J 3 bases, leaving 14 bases between the germline ends. Here the CDR3 reads CASSFTRDDYGYTF. In nucleotides, the CDR3 is TGTGCCAGCAGTTTCACCAGGGATGACTATGGCTACACCTTC.

V is TRBV10-3 and J is TRBJ2-1; the match to TRBD1 covers 9 bases. Trimming cost V 0 bases and J 10 bases; bases outside gene matches: 7. Germline V gene lookup returns CDR1 ENHRY and CDR2 SYGVKD. The CDR3 has 15 residues. DNA of the CDR3: TGTGCCATCAGTGAGTCCACAGGGGGCAGATTCGAGCAGTTCTTC. As protein: CAISESTGGRFEQFF.

The chain uses TRBV19 and TRBJ2-6; no clear D gene. The germline V gene has CDR1 LNHDA and CDR2 SQIVND (reference sequence). V shed 5 bases and J shed 0 bases, with 14 bases lying between them. The length of the CDR3 is 17 residues. Here the CDR3 reads CASSSTYSVSGANVLTF. DNA for the CDR3: TGTGCCAGTAGTTCCACATATTCCGTCTCTGGGGCCAACGTCCTGACTTTC.

CDR3: CAVKGEGDSGNTIYF. The CDR3 DNA is TGTGCAGTCAAAGGGGAAGGGGATTCTGGAAACACCATATATTTT. The chain couples TRBV7-9 to TRBJ1-3, with D maybe TRBD1 (5 bases). The CDR3 is 15 amino acids. Germline lookup yields CDR1 SEHNR and CDR2 FQNEAQ (reference sequence).

The chain is built from TRBV19 and TRBJ1-2; 8 bases are shared with TRBD1. The CDR3 length is 16 residues. The germline V gene has CDR1 LNHDA and CDR2 SQIVND (reference sequence). Losses at the gene ends were 6 bases for V and 4 bases for J; bases not matched to a gene: 13. The CDR3 DNA reads as TGTGCCAGTAGGCGGACAGGGAGGTCCTCATCCTATGGCTACACCTTC. It translates to CASRRTGRSSSYGYTF.

This chain links TRBV9 with TRBJ2-1, with D possibly TRBD2 on 6 matching bases. The V gene's germline CDR1 is SGDLS and CDR2 YYNGEE. V was shortened by 0 bases and J by 8 bases, with 15 bases between the two germline ends. The CDR3 consists of 15 residues. In DNA, the CDR3 is TGTGCCAGCAGCGTAGGGGGGGAGGTAAGGCATGAGCAGTTCTTC. It encodes CASSVGGEVRHEQFF.

Only one count was recorded for this clone. The rearrangement links TRBV4-2 to TRBJ1-2; perhaps TRBD1 as D (6 bases). V shed 6 bases and J shed 4 bases, with 12 bases lying between them. In germline, CDR1 is LGHNA, CDR2 YNFKEQ. This CDR3 region has 13 residues. The CDR3: CASSLTGSYGYTF. For the CDR3, the DNA is TGTGCCAGCAGTCTGACAGGATCCTATGGCTACACCTTC.

The chain joins TRBV2 to TRBJ2-7; 8 nucleotides match TRBD1. Germline V gene sequence: CDR1 SNHLY, CDR2 FYNNEI. V shed 6 bases, J shed 3 bases, and the junction held 10 bases outside the gene matches. There are 15 residues in the CDR3. The DNA of the CDR3 is TGTGCCAGCAGCCCCGTGGGGGACAGGCACTACGAGCAGTACTTC. Amino acids: CASSPVGDRHYEQYF.

The chain joins TRBV24-1 to TRBJ2-7; weak D call: TRBD2 (7 bases). There are 16 residues in the CDR3. V gave up 0 bases and J gave up 3 bases, with 14 bases separating them. Germline CDR1 KGHDR, CDR2 SFDVKD. The CDR3 bases are TGTGCCACCAGTGATTTGGCGGGGGCCGTTCTCTACGAGCAGTACTTC. Residues: CATSDLAGAVLYEQYF.

J is TRBJ1-2 and V is TRBV4-2; D not resolved. CDR1 and CDR2 from the germline V gene are LGHNA and YNFKEQ. This CDR3 region has 16 residues. V was shortened by 3 bases and J by 4 bases, with 18 bases between the two germline ends. The CDR3 here is CASSQGSIAGTYGYTF. The CDR3 DNA sequence: TGTGCCAGCAGCCAGGGGTCGATAGCGGGAACCTATGGCTACACCTTC.

This clone was counted a single time. This rearrangement joins TRBV29-1 to TRBJ1-1, with D perhaps TRBD1 (6 bases). There are 13 residues in the CDR3. Germline V CDR1 and CDR2: SQVTM, ANQGSEA. V lost 6 bases and J lost 2, with 13 bases in between. CDR3 protein: CSVVQGSNTEAFF. Here the CDR3 DNA reads TGCAGCGTGGTACAGGGAAGCAACACTGAAGCTTTCTTT.

The V and J genes are TRBV6-5 and TRBJ2-1, with a tentative D call TRBD1 (5 bases). The CDR3 consists of 15 residues. With 6 bases removed from V and 2 bases from J, the gap between germline ends came to 14 bases. Germline CDR1 reads MNHEY; CDR2 reads SVGAGI. The CDR3 sequence is CASRSRVGAYNEQFF. The CDR3 DNA sequence: TGTGCCAGCAGAAGCAGGGTTGGGGCCTACAATGAGCAGTTCTTC.

The chain recombines TRBV20-1 with TRBJ2-5; TRBD2 matches at 7 bases. The V gene end was trimmed by 3 bases and the J gene end by 0 bases; junction bases not matched to a gene: 4. Germline V CDR1 and CDR2: DFQATT, SNEGSKA (reference sequence). The CDR3 spans 14 residues. CDR3 nucleotide sequence: TGCAGTGCTAGTGCCGGGGGGTACCAAGAGACCCAGTACTTC. Translated, it gives CSASAGGYQETQYF.